This T cell receptor (beta chain) was observed in a study of shared clonotypes between healthy human individuals. On the study more broadly: CD8 memory received one plate per donor, CD8 naive two, CD4 memory three and CD4 naive three.

Germline V gene sequence: CDR1 SGHTA, CDR2 FQGNSA. The V end lost 5 bases, the J end lost 5 bases, and 10 bases lay between the germline ends. This CDR3 region has 12 residues. Libraries were prepared by immunoSEQ multiplex PCR; TCRdb keeps only in-frame clonotypes and omits some of them. The sample consists of roughly 2.5 million clones, more than 80% of them appearing once. CD4+ cells were split into CD45RA+ naive and CD45RA-negative memory subsets. This TCR came from a man between 18 and 35 years old in good health. Sequencing was performed on naive CD4+ T cells sorted from blood. The subset was: CD45RA+ positively selected. The chain uses TRBV7-2 and TRBJ2-7; D uncertain. CDR3 DNA sequence: TGTGCCAGCAGCGCCCAAAGGAACGAGCAGTACTTC. The encoded protein is CASSAQRNEQYF.